This TCR beta chain was identified during a study of CD8 T cells in ankylosing spondylitis. This clonotype was counted many times. Its antigen is undetermined. Quantitative 5'-RACE was performed with molecular barcodes, and it yielded the TCR beta libraries. TCRdb passed the 5' RACE reads through MiXCR, listing each CDR3 protein once. The table shows 150,000 or so distinct CDR3 sequences, with 9.8% occurring only once. Overall study findings and caveats: From matched ankylosing spondylitis synovial fluid, disease-linked clones were reportedly recovered at significantly enriched levels. Blood from ankylosing spondylitis patients appeared to carry a characteristic roughly 8-variant TCR beta motif.

The V gene's germline CDR1 is LNHNV and CDR2 YYDKDF (reference sequence). Trimming shortened V by 5 bases and J by 0 bases, and 17 bases separated the two germline ends. The CDR3 covers 17 residues. Sequencing used blood, either unsorted or a sorted T cell fraction (not recorded which). This sequence was found in a female donor with ankylosing spondylitis or in good health (not recorded which). The chain employs TRBV15 and TRBJ2-1, with D hard to call. The CDR3: CATSPAREPSSYNEQFF. The CDR3 DNA sequence: TGTGCCACCAGCCCCGCCAGAGAGCCGAGCTCCTACAATGAGCAGTTCTTC.